The source of this T cell receptor (beta chain) is a study of blood T cell repertoires in COVID-19 (dated by TCRdb to the early 2020s). With regard to the full study: Samples from collaborators originated in the United States, Italy and Spain and spanned both the acute and convalescent phases of COVID-19. The sample metadata nearly always contained a de-identified subject ID, COVID-19 status, age in years and sex. The samples were drawn from two sources: the first 160 participants of the ongoing ImmuneRACE study, and 1,000 to 1,500 subjects contributed by 6 global collaborators. The repertoires were released in a freely available public database meant as a resource for research on the immune response to SARS-CoV-2. The dataset comprised deeply sampled blood TCRbeta repertoires from subjects exposed to, actively infected with, or recovered from COVID-19. The prospective study material was composed of cDNA or gDNA derived from T cells, B-cell-depleted T cells, or PBMCs. Where HLA class I and class II types were available, the types were taken from metadata supplied by the sample provider, not from assay-based typing.

Via the germline V gene, CDR1 is MDHEN and CDR2 SYDVKM. Here V drops 6 bases and J drops 6 bases, and the junction holds 8 bases not matched to any gene. The CDR3 contains 14 residues, cysteine and phenylalanine counted. Of the read, only the CDR3 DNA is kept; its 42 bases are in frame from base 1. TCRbeta CDR3 regions were amplified from genomic DNA using the immunoSEQ Assay, a bias-controlled multiplex PCR. In the paper's pipeline: Within the assay, amplification of reference gene primers was used to estimate how many nucleated cells each sample contained. Sequence reads were collapsed and filtered to measure the absolute abundance of every unique TCRbeta CDR3 rearrangement. Productive Simpson clonality was computed per sample as the square root of Simpson's diversity index over productive rearrangements. Here the immuneACCESS table is served through TCRdb, limited to in-frame sequences with V and J called. Missing clones are a known gap in these copies; in checked studies unresolved V genes cover under half, and the rest lacks a known reason. That table supplies the V and J calls and clone size; D and trimming were determined from the DNA. The sample records about 75,000 clones, under 80% of which are singletons. The biggest ten clones account for 2.5% to 3% of the sample.

What the authors observed across the whole study: The amount of clinical and demographic metadata varied by source and participant and was provided uncurated.

Collaborating institutions collected whole blood in K2EDTA tubes following their own protocols. For TCRbeta analysis, collaborator samples were shipped as frozen whole blood, as isolated PBMCs, or as DNA extracted from either sample type. As for this clone: Its cognate antigen has yet to be identified. There are no base qualities to consult, and no much larger clone falls within one base.

Input material: peripheral blood. The chain joins TRBV28 to TRBJ2-1, with 7 bases matching TRBD1. The sequence derives from a human donor with acute or convalescent COVID-19. The donor label of this sample is uncertain. This receptor carries the CDR3 CASSTPDRVNEQFF. The DNA sequence reads TGTGCCAGCAGCACACCCGACAGGGTCAATGAGCAGTTCTTC.